The 27 T cell receptor beta chains below all came from one sample that was sequenced in a study of radiation and T cells in renal cell carcinoma. Libraries were prepared by immunoSEQ multiplex PCR; TCRdb keeps only in-frame clonotypes and omits some of them. This sample carries some 150,000 clones, 75% to 90% of them seen once, and the ten largest clones take around a sixth. Time point meaning: blood 4 weeks post-SBRT, at nephrectomy. The sample's treatment: 15 Gy SBRT to primary tumor, nephrectomy 4 weeks later. The sequences come from blood, collected from a patient whose treatment included radiotherapy and nephrectomy. These receptors originate from a woman aged 45-65 years with renal cell carcinoma.

The chain combines TRBV7-2 with TRBJ2-1; TRBD1 or TRBD2 may be the D gene (6 bases each). The V end was cut by 5 bases, the J end by 0 bases, with 17 bases between. The V gene's germline CDR1 is SGHTA and CDR2 FQGNSA. This CDR3 spans 17 amino acids. CDR3 nucleotide sequence: TGTGCCAGCAGCGGAGGGGGGAAAGCGAGCTCCTACAATGAGCAGTTCTTC. The encoded protein is CASSGGGKASSYNEQFF.

The rearrangement joins TRBV5-4 to TRBJ1-5; D ambiguous. Germline-derived CDR1 and CDR2 are SGHNT and YYREEE (reference sequence). Trimming pared 4 bases from V and 0 bases from J, leaving 8 bases between. CDR3 size: 14 residues. This CDR3 is CASSSHDSNQPQHF. The CDR3 DNA reads TGTGCCAGCAGCAGCCATGATAGCAATCAGCCCCAGCATTTT.

This clone occurred many times. The V and J genes are TRBV7-2 and TRBJ2-6; weak D call: TRBD1 (5 bases). Germline loops: CDR1 SGHTA, CDR2 FQGNSA. The ends were cut back, 1 base at V and 2 bases at J, with 15 bases in the middle. CDR3 length: 18 residues. CDR3 in DNA: TGTGCCAGCAGCTTAGTTAGAGGTGCAGGGACTGGGGCCAACGTCCTGACTTTC. It codes for CASSLVRGAGTGANVLTF.

The chain joins TRBV28 to TRBJ1-1; 8 positions agree with TRBD1. Per the germline V gene, CDR1 is MDHEN and CDR2 is SYDVKM. The CDR3 spans 14 residues. With 6 bases clipped from V and 3 bases from J, the junction kept 6 bases outside the gene matches. In nucleotides, the CDR3 is TGTGCCAGCAGATCAGGGGGCCAGTACACTGAAGCTTTCTTT. This translates into CASRSGGQYTEAFF.

The chain employs TRBV28 and TRBJ2-7, with TRBD1 as a possible D gene (6 bases). The CDR3 is made up of 15 amino acids. Germline V gene data show CDR1 as MDHEN and CDR2 as SYDVKM. Trimming cost V 7 bases and J 5 bases, with 21 bases left between them. The CDR3 region has the DNA TGTGCCAGCATCGAAAGGACAGATATTCCAAACGAGCAGTACTTC. It is translated as CASIERTDIPNEQYF.

The rearrangement uses TRBV7-2 and TRBJ2-7; D may match TRBD1 or TRBD2 (5 bases each). The CDR3 is 13 residues long. Germline V CDR1 and CDR2: SGHTA, FQGNSA. V was trimmed by 5 bases and J by 3 bases, leaving 11 bases between them. CDR3 nucleotide sequence: TGTGCCAGCAGCCCCCCAGGGAGCTACGAGCAGTACTTC. Translated, it gives CASSPPGSYEQYF.

V usage is TRBV7-7 and J usage is TRBJ1-1; TRBD1 is a possible D gene (5 bases). The CDR3 consists of 14 residues. V was pared by 4 bases and J by 1 base, with 10 bases between. Looked up from germline, CDR1 is SSHAT and CDR2 is FNYEAQ (reference sequence). DNA for the CDR3: TGTGCCAGCAGCTCGGGACCGTCGAACACTGAAGCTTTCTTT. Encoded protein: CASSSGPSNTEAFF.

The rearrangement joins TRBV10-1 to TRBJ2-1; TRBD2 aligns across 12 bases. The CDR3 sequence is 16 residues long. The V and J ends lost 6 bases and 2 bases, in that order; junction bases with no gene match: 5. The V gene's germline CDR1 is WNHNN and CDR2 SYGVQD (reference sequence). The CDR3, as DNA: TGCGCCAGCAGCACTAGCGGGAGGCCCCCCTACAATGAGCAGTTCTTC. This translates into CASSTSGRPPYNEQFF.

The chain uses TRBV2 and TRBJ2-3; D unresolved. Germline-derived CDR1 and CDR2 are SNHLY and FYNNEI. CDR3 size: 15 residues. V lost 4 bases and J 3 bases, leaving 14 bases between the germline ends. The CDR3 nucleotides read TGTGCCAGCAGTGTAGAAGGCGAGTTGACAGATACGCAGTATTTT. Protein sequence: CASSVEGELTDTQYF.

CDR3 protein: CASSLRRGQGNYGYTF. The CDR3 DNA follows: TGTGCCAGCAGCTTGAGGAGAGGCCAGGGTAACTATGGCTACACCTTC. The chain uses TRBV5-4 and TRBJ1-2; D possibly corresponds to TRBD1 (5 bases). Trimming pared 1 base from V and 1 base from J, leaving 14 bases between. Germline values: CDR1 SGHNT, CDR2 YYREEE (reference sequence). The CDR3 spans 16 residues.

This clone was detected once. The CDR3 nucleotides are TGTGCCTGGGGACAGGCCTCTGGAAACACCATATATTTT. This encodes CAWGQASGNTIYF. The V and J genes are TRBV30 and TRBJ1-3; 7 bases line up with TRBD1. This CDR3 is built from 13 residues. The trim removed 5 bases at V and 0 bases at J, leaving 1 base unmatched. Germline V CDR1 and CDR2: GTSNPN, SVGIG (reference sequence).

This clone appeared a single time. The chain is built from TRBV19 and TRBJ2-7; D call uncertain. This CDR3 is built from 13 residues. V lost 6 bases and J lost 3, with 12 bases in between. Germline lookup yields CDR1 LNHDA and CDR2 SQIVND (reference sequence). The CDR3 sequence is CASSPGGSYEQYF. The CDR3 DNA reads TGTGCCAGTAGCCCCGGTGGAAGCTACGAGCAGTACTTC.

This clone was picked up one time. The chain joins TRBV28 to TRBJ1-2, with 7 bases that match TRBD1. The CDR3 length is 12 residues. Germline loops: CDR1 MDHEN, CDR2 SYDVKM. J was trimmed by 7 bases and V by 4 bases; bases with no gene match: 3. This CDR3 is CASSYDRAGYTF. DNA of the CDR3: TGTGCCAGCAGTTACGACAGGGCTGGCTACACCTTC.

The V gene is TRBV19, the J gene TRBJ2-1; D is possibly TRBD2 (6 bases). V gave up 9 bases and J gave up 0 bases, with 12 bases separating them. This CDR3 region has 14 residues. CDR1 LNHDA and CDR2 SQIVND come from the germline V gene (reference sequence). CDR3 DNA sequence: TGTGCCAGCTCTGTGGGGGGCTCCTACAATGAGCAGTTCTTC. This gives the protein CASSVGGSYNEQFF.

This chain joins TRBV27 and TRBJ2-1; D is ambiguous. This CDR3 region has 13 residues. In germline, CDR1 is MNHEY, CDR2 SMNVEV (reference sequence). Trimming removed 5 bases at V and 3 bases at J, with 8 bases between. The CDR3 reads CASSPQSYNEQFF. The CDR3 DNA reads as TGTGCCAGCAGTCCACAGAGCTACAATGAGCAGTTCTTC.

V and J are TRBV19 and TRBJ2-5; 9 positions match TRBD1. The CDR3 is 13 amino acids. J was trimmed by 2 bases and V by 6 bases; bases with no gene match: 1. The germline CDR1 and CDR2 sequences are LNHDA and SQIVND (reference sequence). The CDR3 spells CASRDRGQETQYF. The CDR3 nucleotides are TGTGCCAGTAGAGACAGGGGGCAAGAGACCCAGTACTTC.

This chain uses TRBV5-1 with TRBJ2-1; D not resolved. CDR3 length: 15 amino acids. CDR1 is SGHRS and CDR2 is YFSETQ in the germline V gene. V shed 0 bases and J shed 1 base, with 8 bases lying between them. The CDR3 loop is CASSLAAASYNEQFF. CDR3 nucleotides: TGCGCCAGCAGCTTGGCCGCTGCTTCCTACAATGAGCAGTTCTTC.

The chain joins TRBV20-1 to TRBJ1-1, with D unclear. Germline loops: CDR1 DFQATT, CDR2 SNEGSKA (reference sequence). The CDR3 spans 11 residues. V was trimmed by 1 base and J by 3 bases, leaving 3 bases between them. CDR3 bases: TGCAGTGCTAGAGCTGACACTGAAGCTTTCTTT. Encoded protein: CSARADTEAFF.

V and J are TRBV4-3 and TRBJ1-1; 8 bases align to TRBD1. The CDR3 loop spans 14 amino acids. Trimming cost V 2 bases and J 6 bases; bases outside gene matches: 5. Looked up from germline, CDR1 is LGHNA and CDR2 is YSLEER. The CDR3 sequence is CASSQNRGISEAFF. The DNA for the CDR3 is TGCGCCAGCAGCCAAAACAGGGGGATCTCTGAAGCTTTCTTT.

The CDR3: CASSVFQGNTEAFF. The CDR3 region has the DNA TGTGCCAGCTCAGTCTTCCAGGGGAACACTGAAGCTTTCTTT. This chain joins TRBV18 and TRBJ1-1, with a tentative D call TRBD1 (5 bases). From germline, CDR1 is KGHSH and CDR2 LQKENI. V lost 5 bases and J 1 base, leaving 11 bases between the germline ends. CDR3 length equals 14 residues. Based on the CDR3 plus reference TRBV18 and TRBJ1-1, the full variable domain is NAGVMQNPRHLVRRRGQEARLRCSPMKGHSHVYWYRQLPEEGLKFMVYLQKENIIDESGMPKERFSAEFPKEGPSILRIQQVVRGDSAAYFCASSVFQGNTEAFFGQGTRLTVV.

The rearrangement joins TRBV11-2 to TRBJ1-4, with 7 positions matching TRBD1. The CDR3 length is 19 residues. Looked up from germline, CDR1 is SGHAT and CDR2 is FQNNGV. V shed 3 bases and J 3 bases; nucleotides not matched to a gene: 16. Here the CDR3 DNA reads TGTGCCAGCAGCTTCGGGGGGTCGACAGGGCGGTATTCTAATGAAAAACTGTTTTTT. Translated: CASSFGGSTGRYSNEKLFF. The complete variable domain, with remaining parts taken from reference TRBV11-2 and TRBJ1-4, reads EAGVAQSPRYKIIEKRQSVAFWCNPISGHATLYWYQQILGQGPKLLIQFQNNGVVDDSQLPKDRFSAERLKGVDSTLKIQPAKLEDSAVYLCASSFGGSTGRYSNEKLFFGSGTQLSVL.

This chain connects TRBV7-2 to TRBJ2-7; TRBD2 matches at 7 bases. The CDR3 covers 13 residues. Per germline, CDR1 SGHTA and CDR2 FQGNSA. With V trimmed by 4 bases and J by 7 bases, 7 bases remained unmatched. CDR3 amino acids: CASSSGRGGEQYF. Written as DNA, the CDR3 is TGTGCCAGCAGCTCTGGGAGGGGCGGAGAGCAGTACTTC. The whole variable domain, remainder taken from reference TRBV7-2 and TRBJ2-7, is GAGVSQSPSNKVTEKGKDVELRCDPISGHTALYWYRQSLGQGLEFLIYFQGNSAPDKSGLPSDRFSAERTGGSVSTLTIQRTQQEDSAVYLCASSSGRGGEQYFGPGTRLTVT.

The chain uses TRBV4-1 and TRBJ1-2, with unresolved D. Germline V gene lookup returns CDR1 MGHRA and CDR2 YSYEKL. V was clipped by 4 bases and J by 8 bases, with 20 bases between them. CDR3 length: 15 amino acids. CDR3 DNA sequence: TGCGCCAGCAGCCCCGAGCTGGTTCCCATTCGGGGCTACACCTTC. It codes for CASSPELVPIRGYTF.

The CDR3 region is CASSEGTAQVDTF. In DNA form, the CDR3 reads TGTGCCAGCAGTGAAGGGACAGCCCAGGTTGATACCTTC. V and J are TRBV6-1 and TRBJ1-2; possibly TRBD1 for D (6 bases). Germline V CDR1 and CDR2: MNHNS, SASEGT. Trimming took 1 base from V and 14 from J, leaving 17 bases between them. This CDR3 is 13 amino acids long.

The chain is built from TRBV11-2 and TRBJ2-1, with D unclear. CDR3 length: 12 residues. Germline V lookup: CDR1 SGHAT, CDR2 FQNNGV. Between the trimmed V and J ends, which lost 1 base and 8 bases, there was a span of 6 bases. The CDR3: CASSLAGYEQFF. DNA for the CDR3: TGTGCCAGCAGCTTAGCCGGGTATGAGCAGTTCTTC.

The chain combines TRBV4-3 with TRBJ2-2; 7 bases are shared with TRBD1. In germline, CDR1 is LGHNA, CDR2 YSLEER. J gave up 0 bases and V 4 bases, and 8 bases lay outside the gene matches. The CDR3 covers 17 residues. The DNA of the CDR3 is TGCGCCAGCAGCCGAACCTGGGACAGAGCGAACACCGGGGAGCTGTTTTTT. The encoded protein is CASSRTWDRANTGELFF.

The rearrangement joins TRBV6-5 to TRBJ2-5; a possible D gene is TRBD2 (5 bases). Gene TRBJ2-7 matches the end of the DNA better, so the J call may be wrong. CDR3 length: 13 residues. Germline V gives CDR1 MNHEY, CDR2 SVGAGI. The CDR3 coding sequence is TGTGCCAGCAGTGACACCGGGAACTACGAGCAGTACTTC. This translates into CASSDTGNYEQYF.